These 9 T cell receptor beta chains share one sample of origin, sequenced in a study of human versus mouse CDR3 diversity and MHC coevolution. Libraries were prepared by immunoSEQ multiplex PCR; TCRdb keeps only in-frame clonotypes and omits some of them. Here the sample spans some 60,000 clones, 94% being singletons. Specimen: naive CD4+ T cells from blood. Stated subset: CD45RO-negative CD62L-positive naive CD4 T cells. Receptor source: a person aged 60 to 70 in good health.

The sample holds one count of this clone. The rearrangement links TRBV5-1 to TRBJ2-1; 8 nucleotides align to TRBD2. The V gene's germline CDR1 is SGHRS and CDR2 YFSETQ. J was trimmed by 7 bases and V by 0 bases; bases with no gene match: 6. The CDR3 consists of 15 residues. CDR3 bases: TGCGCCAGCAGCTTGGATAGCGGGGAGTGGAATGAGCAGTTCTTC. Translating it yields CASSLDSGEWNEQFF.

The chain links TRBV7-2 to TRBJ2-1, with 12 bases fitting TRBD2. V shed 3 bases, J shed 5 bases, and the junction held 8 bases outside the gene matches. Looked up from germline, CDR1 is SGHTA and CDR2 is FQGNSA. The CDR3 consists of 17 residues. The CDR3 reads CASSLTSGRLNHNEQFF. CDR3 coding DNA: TGTGCCAGCAGCTTGACTAGCGGGAGACTCAACCACAATGAGCAGTTCTTC.

The chain employs TRBV2 and TRBJ2-1, with a possible D match to TRBD2 (5 bases). V was trimmed by 6 bases and J by 0 bases, leaving 9 bases between them. CDR1 is SNHLY, CDR2 FYNNEI, per germline. The CDR3 spans 14 residues. CDR3 in DNA: TGTGCCAGCAGAGGACTCATCTCCTACAATGAGCAGTTCTTC. It translates to CASRGLISYNEQFF.

The DNA for the CDR3 is TGTGCCAGCAGTTTAAGGGACTTCGGCCCCGGGGAGCTGTTTTTT. This encodes CASSLRDFGPGELFF. This chain links TRBV27 with TRBJ2-2, with D possibly matching TRBD2 (6 bases). The length of the CDR3 is 15 residues. V lost 2 bases and J 6 bases, leaving 13 bases between the germline ends. CDR1 MNHEY and CDR2 SMNVEV come from the germline V gene (reference sequence).

The chain is built from TRBV6-1 and TRBJ2-7; D is possibly TRBD2 (5 bases). The germline gives CDR1 MNHNS, CDR2 SASEGT. V was pared by 7 bases and J by 2 bases, with 18 bases between. This CDR3 is built from 15 residues. The CDR3 DNA reads TGTGCCAGCACGCGGCTGGCCCCAGCGGCCTACGAGCAGTACTTC. Its translation is CASTRLAPAAYEQYF.

The chain recombines TRBV11-3 with TRBJ1-6; no clear D. Trimming left V 5 bases short and J 10 bases short, with 12 bases between. CDR1 and CDR2 from the germline V gene are SGHNT and YENEEA. The CDR3 runs to 13 residues. The CDR3 here is CASSQAGRSPLHF. For the CDR3, the DNA is TGTGCCAGCAGCCAGGCGGGAAGGTCACCCCTCCACTTT.

The chain carries TRBV18 and TRBJ2-3, with TRBD2 identical over 7 bases. The CDR3 is 16 residues long. CDR1 and CDR2 (germline): KGHSH, LQKENI. The V gene end was trimmed by 2 bases and the J gene end by 2 bases; junction bases not matched to a gene: 7. The CDR3, as DNA: TGTGCCAGCTCACCAGGGCTAGCGGACTACACAGATACGCAGTATTTT. Translating gives CASSPGLADYTDTQYF.

This clone was found once. This chain joins TRBV7-9 and TRBJ2-7, with a tentative D call TRBD1 (6 bases). The CDR3 has 15 amino acids. Deletions cut 1 base from V and 9 bases from J, with 19 bases between. Germline values: CDR1 SEHNR, CDR2 FQNEAQ (reference sequence). The DNA for the CDR3 is TGTGCCAGCAGCTTAGAGGGGGTTCCAAGGTATGGGCAGTACTTC. Amino acid sequence: CASSLEGVPRYGQYF.

This clone was detected once. The V call is TRBV7-3, the J call TRBJ2-2, with D tentatively TRBD1 (6 bases). The germline V and J ends were trimmed by 5 bases and 1 base, with 14 bases remaining between them. The CDR3 has 16 amino acids. Germline CDR1 and CDR2: SGHTA and FQGTGA. CDR3 sequence (DNA): TGTGCCAGCAGCCTCACAGGGAAAAGGAACACCGGGGAGCTGTTTTTT. This encodes CASSLTGKRNTGELFF. The whole variable domain, filled in from reference TRBV7-3 and TRBJ2-2, reads GAGVSQTPSNKVTEKGKYVELRCDPISGHTALYWYRQSLGQGPEFLIYFQGTGAADDSGLPNDRFFAVRPEGSVSTLKIQRTERGDSAVYLCASSLTGKRNTGELFFGEGSRLTVL.